The 4 T cell receptor beta chains given below trace back to one sample, sequenced in a study of HIV-infected patients and healthy controls. Approximately 500 ng RNA was reverse transcribed with alpha and beta constant-region primers. Each of the alpha and beta chains got its own library through chain-specific third strand synthesis with indices. TCRdb reanalysed the 5' RACE reads using MiXCR and keeps one entry per CDR3 protein. Counted here are roughly 11,000 distinct CDR3 sequences, roughly 5% occurring once; the ten biggest clones make up approximately 3.7%. Whole blood was used without fractionation, so all unsorted peripheral T cells were included. Source material: blood. These receptors all come from an adult in good health.

This clonotype was observed many times. The chain's CDR3 is CASSLVTGFNSPLHF. The CDR3 DNA is TGTGCCAGCAGCTTGGTGACAGGGTTCAATTCACCCCTCCACTTT. The V call is TRBV5-4, the J call TRBJ1-6, with 7 bases matching TRBD1. The CDR3 contains 15 residues. Losses at the gene ends were 0 bases for V and 7 bases for J; bases not matched to a gene: 4. Germline CDR1 reads SGHNT; CDR2 reads YYREEE (reference sequence).

This clonotype was picked up many times. The chain links TRBV7-2 to TRBJ1-1; D unclear. This CDR3 has 14 residues. The ends were cut back, 1 base at V and 0 bases at J, with 6 bases in the middle. Looked up from germline, CDR1 is SGHTA and CDR2 is FQGNSA. The CDR3 reads CASSLVSVNTEAFF. Written as DNA, the CDR3 is TGTGCCAGCAGCTTAGTTTCGGTGAACACTGAAGCTTTCTTT.

This clonotype is medium-sized (0.01 to 0.1%) within its sample. The J gene is TRBJ2-1, the V gene TRBV20-1, with a tentative D call TRBD2 (6 bases). CDR1 and CDR2 from the germline V gene are DFQATT and SNEGSKA (reference sequence). Trimming stripped 0 bases from V and 1 base from J, with 10 bases between. The length of the CDR3 is 15 residues. The CDR3 spells CSARDLARSYNEQFF. CDR3 nucleotide sequence: TGCAGTGCTAGAGATCTAGCGAGGTCCTACAATGAGCAGTTCTTC.

This clonotype was recorded many times. The chain carries TRBV5-1 and TRBJ2-6; D not certain. Per the germline V gene, CDR1 is SGHRS and CDR2 is YFSETQ. The CDR3 is made up of 12 amino acids. Trimming removed 3 bases at V and 2 bases at J, with 0 bases between. CDR3 protein: CASSSGANVLTF. CDR3 in DNA: TGCGCCAGCAGCTCTGGGGCCAACGTCCTGACTTTC.